One and the same sample provided the 13 T cell receptor beta chains below, sequenced in a study of identical twins. One entry per CDR3 protein, called by TCRdb with MiXCR from the 5' RACE reads. The sample lists approximately 260,000 distinct CDR3 sequences, around 8.8% seen once, with approximately 3% in the top ten. These data also featured in a second study, about yellow fever vaccine responses in identical twins.

The sample comprised CD8+ T cells sorted from blood. Receptor source: a woman under 30 in good health.

This chain uses TRBV18 with TRBJ2-7; D might be TRBD1 (5 bases). CDR3 length: 15 residues. Trimming took off 2 bases at V and 0 bases at J, with 11 bases between the two ends. Germline CDR1 reads KGHSH; CDR2 reads LQKENI. CDR3 sequence: CASSPSGSSSYEQYF. The CDR3, as DNA: TGTGCCAGCTCACCATCAGGGTCGAGCTCCTACGAGCAGTACTTC.

This clonotype was observed a handful of times. The V call is TRBV7-8, the J call TRBJ2-1, with 10 bases aligning to TRBD2. Germline V lookup: CDR1 SGHVS, CDR2 FQNEAQ. The CDR3 is made up of 17 amino acids. The V gene end was trimmed by 1 base and the J gene end by 2 bases; junction bases not matched to a gene: 5. The DNA for the CDR3 is TGTGCCAGCAGCTTAGGGCTAGCGGGGGATACCTACAATGAGCAGTTCTTC. Amino acid sequence: CASSLGLAGDTYNEQFF.

This chain links TRBV4-3 with TRBJ2-3; TRBD1 might be the D (6 bases). Trimming took 3 bases from V and 5 from J, leaving 15 bases between them. The germline gives CDR1 LGHNA, CDR2 YSLEER. The CDR3 runs 15 residues. The CDR3 is CASSQGTLKGDTQYF. DNA for the CDR3: TGCGCCAGCAGCCAGGGGACACTTAAAGGAGATACGCAGTATTTT.

This clonotype was recorded at least ten times. The rearrangement joins TRBV29-1 to TRBJ2-1; D unresolved. Trimming cost V 4 bases and J 6 bases, with 4 bases left between them. The germline CDR1 and CDR2 sequences are SQVTM and ANQGSEA. The CDR3 has 10 residues. CDR3 coding DNA: TGCAGCGTTGTGGGCAATGAGCAGTTCTTC. Amino acids: CSVVGNEQFF.

This clonotype was counted ten times or more. The chain carries TRBV29-1 and TRBJ2-2; TRBD2 matches at 7 bases. The CDR3 totals 13 residues. Germline V gene data show CDR1 as SQVTM and CDR2 as ANQGSEA. V lost 8 bases and J lost 1; bases outside the gene matches: 4. The DNA of the CDR3 is TGCAGCAGTACTAGCGAGAACACCGGGGAGCTGTTTTTT. Translation: CSSTSENTGELFF.

This clonotype turned up a few times. The chain is built from TRBV4-1 and TRBJ2-5, with TRBD2 as a possible D gene (7 bases). V was trimmed by 1 base and J by 5 bases, leaving 14 bases between them. The CDR3 is made up of 15 amino acids. CDR1 is MGHRA, CDR2 YSYEKL, per germline. The CDR3 spells CASSQVPGGVETQYF. In nucleotides, the CDR3 is TGCGCCAGCAGCCAAGTCCCGGGGGGCGTGGAGACCCAGTACTTC.

This clonotype was counted ten times or more. V usage is TRBV4-3 and J usage is TRBJ2-7; D perhaps matches TRBD1 (7 bases). From germline, CDR1 is LGHNA and CDR2 YSLEER. V was trimmed by 0 bases and J by 2 bases, leaving 11 bases between them. The CDR3 covers 15 residues. The CDR3 nucleotides read TGCGCCAGCAGCCAAGATGCAGGGGGGACCTACGAGCAGTACTTC. It yields the protein CASSQDAGGTYEQYF.

This sequence joins TRBV10-2 and TRBJ2-7; D is possibly TRBD1 or TRBD2 (5 bases each). The CDR3 extends over 13 amino acids. V lost 4 bases and J 4 bases, leaving 11 bases between the germline ends. The germline gives CDR1 WSHSY, CDR2 SAAADI. The CDR3 bases are TGCGCCAGCAGTGGGTGGGACGGGTACGAGCAGTACTTC. This gives the protein CASSGWDGYEQYF.

In this sample, this clonotype turned up a few times. V is TRBV5-1 and J is TRBJ2-3, with TRBD1 matching over 7 bases. Germline values: CDR1 SGHRS, CDR2 YFSETQ. V was pared by 5 bases and J by 4 bases, with 10 bases of the junction left unmatched. The CDR3 totals 15 residues. Here the CDR3 DNA reads TGCGCCAGCAGAACCAGACAGGGTAATTCAGATACGCAGTATTTT. It encodes CASRTRQGNSDTQYF.

Many counts were recorded for this clonotype. This chain joins TRBV29-1 and TRBJ1-2; maybe TRBD1 (5 bases). The CDR3 has 12 amino acids. The V end was cut by 0 bases, the J end by 8 bases, with 10 bases between. Germline CDR1 is SQVTM and CDR2 is ANQGSEA. The CDR3 region is CSVEDLGDGYTF. Written as DNA, the CDR3 is TGCAGCGTTGAAGATCTGGGGGACGGCTACACCTTC.

This clonotype was detected only a few times. The chain employs TRBV5-1 and TRBJ2-6; no definite D call. The CDR3 runs to 14 residues. The V gene lost 4 bases and the J gene lost 0 bases, with 5 bases spanning the gap. Germline CDR1 and CDR2: SGHRS and YFSETQ. The CDR3 reads CASSGDSGANVLTF. The CDR3 nucleotides are TGCGCCAGCAGCGGAGACTCTGGGGCCAACGTCCTGACTTTC.

This chain links TRBV5-1 with TRBJ2-7, with D tentatively TRBD1 (6 bases). Germline values: CDR1 SGHRS, CDR2 YFSETQ. The CDR3 extends over 14 amino acids. V was shortened by 5 bases and J by 1 base, with 13 bases between the two germline ends. The CDR3 sequence: CASSPGVVSYEQYF. CDR3 in DNA: TGCGCCAGCAGTCCAGGGGTCGTATCCTACGAGCAGTACTTC.

The V gene is TRBV27, the J gene TRBJ2-7; D is perhaps TRBD1 or TRBD2 (6 bases each). Trimming left V 4 bases short and J 6 bases short, with 22 bases between. The CDR3 spans 16 residues. Germline assignment: CDR1 MNHEY and CDR2 SMNVEV (reference sequence). In DNA, the CDR3 is TGTGCCAGCAGTTCTACAGGTCTAGGGGGGCACCTCGAGCAGTACTTC. This translates into CASSSTGLGGHLEQYF.